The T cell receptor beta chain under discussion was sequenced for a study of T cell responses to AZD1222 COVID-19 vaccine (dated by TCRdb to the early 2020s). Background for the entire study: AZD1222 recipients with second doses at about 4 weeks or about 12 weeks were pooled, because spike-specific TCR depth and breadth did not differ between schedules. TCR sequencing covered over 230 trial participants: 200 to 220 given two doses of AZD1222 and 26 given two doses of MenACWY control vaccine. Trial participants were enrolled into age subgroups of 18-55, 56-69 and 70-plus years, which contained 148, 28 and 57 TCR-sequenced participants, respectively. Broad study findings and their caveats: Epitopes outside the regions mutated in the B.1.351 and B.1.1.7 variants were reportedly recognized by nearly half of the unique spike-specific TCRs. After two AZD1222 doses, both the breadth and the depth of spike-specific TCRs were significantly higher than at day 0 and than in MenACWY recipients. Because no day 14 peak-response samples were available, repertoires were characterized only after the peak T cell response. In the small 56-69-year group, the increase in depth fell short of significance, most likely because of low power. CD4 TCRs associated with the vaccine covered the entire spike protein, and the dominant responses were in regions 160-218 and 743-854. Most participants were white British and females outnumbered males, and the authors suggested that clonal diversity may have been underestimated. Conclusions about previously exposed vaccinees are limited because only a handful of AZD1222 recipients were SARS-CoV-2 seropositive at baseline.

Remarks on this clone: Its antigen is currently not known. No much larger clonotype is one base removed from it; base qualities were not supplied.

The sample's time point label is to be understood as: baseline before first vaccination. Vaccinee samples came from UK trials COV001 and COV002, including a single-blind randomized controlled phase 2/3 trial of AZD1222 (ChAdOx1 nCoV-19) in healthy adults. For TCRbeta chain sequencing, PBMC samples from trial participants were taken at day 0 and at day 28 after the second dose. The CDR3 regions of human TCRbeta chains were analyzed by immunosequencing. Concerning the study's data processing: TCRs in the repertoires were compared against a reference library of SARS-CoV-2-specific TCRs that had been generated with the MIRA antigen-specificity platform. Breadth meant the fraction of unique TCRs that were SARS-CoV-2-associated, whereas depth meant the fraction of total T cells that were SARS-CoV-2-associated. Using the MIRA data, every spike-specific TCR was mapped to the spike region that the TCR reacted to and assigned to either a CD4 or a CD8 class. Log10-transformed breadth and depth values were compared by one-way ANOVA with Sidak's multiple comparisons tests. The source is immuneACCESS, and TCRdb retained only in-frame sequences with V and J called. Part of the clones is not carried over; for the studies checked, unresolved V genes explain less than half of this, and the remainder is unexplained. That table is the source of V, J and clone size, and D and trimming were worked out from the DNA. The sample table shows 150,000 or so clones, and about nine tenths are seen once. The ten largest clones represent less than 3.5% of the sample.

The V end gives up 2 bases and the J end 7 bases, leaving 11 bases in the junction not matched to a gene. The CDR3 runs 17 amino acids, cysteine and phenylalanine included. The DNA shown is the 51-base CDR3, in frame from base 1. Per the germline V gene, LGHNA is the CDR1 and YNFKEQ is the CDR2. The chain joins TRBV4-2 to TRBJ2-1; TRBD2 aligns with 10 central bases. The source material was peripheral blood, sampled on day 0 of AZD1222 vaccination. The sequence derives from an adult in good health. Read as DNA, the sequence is TGTGCCAGCAGCCAACTGTTGAGCGGGGGGGCCGTTAATGAGCAGTTCTTC. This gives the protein CASSQLLSGGAVNEQFF.